Below, one TCR beta chain is given with its context. V gave up 7 bases and J gave up 5 bases; unmatched junction bases: 12. The CDR3 loop spans 15 amino acids. The V gene's germline CDR1 is MNHEY and CDR2 SVGAGI. This sample was taken from a study of cytomegalovirus exposure and HLA in healthy donors. PCR was performed using 60 Vbeta and 13 Jbeta primers. Produced via immunoSEQ multiplex PCR; TCRdb's table is partial and in-frame only. The data show 75,000 to 100,000 clones, around 70% seen once. The source material was PBMCs. This clonotype was obtained from a female donor in good health and CMV-seronegative. The chain carries TRBV6-5 and TRBJ1-1; 8 nucleotides match TRBD1. CDR3 region: CASKFRGRVSTEAFF. In nucleotides, the CDR3 is TGTGCCAGCAAGTTCAGGGGGCGCGTTAGTACTGAAGCTTTCTTT.